Shown below are 27 T cell receptor beta chains from a single sample sequenced in a study of blood T cells in healthy people across ages. Alongside a J-beta primer mix, a sample-barcoded 5' primer served in a second PCR lasting about 7 to 11 cycles. TCRdb redid the calling of the 5' RACE reads with MiXCR, one entry per CDR3 protein. Here the sample spans more than 750,000 distinct CDR3 sequences, roughly 28% being singletons. These data were likewise used in another study, on T cells of mothers and their children.

Material: blood. These receptors originate from a woman aged 35 to 49 in good health.

This chain links TRBV28 with TRBJ1-1; TRBD1 is a possible D gene (5 bases). The CDR3 runs to 14 residues. The germline CDR1 and CDR2 sequences are MDHEN and SYDVKM. V dropped 4 bases and J dropped 4 bases, with 13 bases sitting between them. CDR3 nucleotides: TGTGCCAGCAGTTCCTCCCCGGGGGGCACTGAAGCTTTCTTT. Protein: CASSSSPGGTEAFF.

V usage is TRBV12-3 or TRBV12-4 and J usage is TRBJ2-3; D not certain. Trimming removed 5 bases at V and 0 bases at J, with 12 bases between. CDR3 length: 15 residues. The CDR3 region has the DNA TGTGCCAGCAGTAGGACCCTCGCGAGCACAGATACGCAGTATTTT. As protein: CASSRTLASTDTQYF.

A few counts support this clonotype. The chain is built from TRBV18 and TRBJ2-7, with a tentative D call TRBD1 (5 bases). CDR1 is KGHSH, CDR2 LQKENI, per germline. V lost 5 bases and J 4 bases, leaving 12 bases between the germline ends. The CDR3 spans 13 residues. Written as DNA, the CDR3 is TGTGCCAGCTCATCATACGACAGATACGAGCAGTACTTC. Translated, it gives CASSSYDRYEQYF.

The rearrangement joins TRBV2 to TRBJ2-7, with D possibly being TRBD1 (6 bases). Germline-derived CDR1 and CDR2 are SNHLY and FYNNEI. The CDR3 runs 16 residues. Deletions cut 2 bases from V and 2 bases from J, with 16 bases between. This CDR3 is CASSEITQGGTYEQYF. The CDR3 DNA reads as TGTGCCAGCAGTGAAATTACCCAAGGGGGAACCTACGAGCAGTACTTC.

Only a few counts were recorded for this clonotype. The CDR3 reads CASSILGGGAVGETQYF. The CDR3 coding sequence is TGTGCCAGCAGCATCCTCGGCGGGGGGGCAGTAGGAGAGACCCAGTACTTC. The chain employs TRBV7-2 and TRBJ2-5, with 9 bases lining up with TRBD2. V shed 5 bases and J 4 bases; nucleotides not matched to a gene: 14. The CDR3 is 17 amino acids. Germline assignment: CDR1 SGHTA and CDR2 FQGNSA.

In this sample, this clonotype turned up many times. The chain uses TRBV10-3 and TRBJ2-7; 10 nucleotides match TRBD2. J gave up 5 bases and V 2 bases, and 6 bases lay outside the gene matches. The germline V gene has CDR1 ENHRY and CDR2 SYGVKD. This CDR3 region has 15 residues. CDR3 protein: CAISEISGGANEQYF. The CDR3 nucleotides read TGTGCCATCAGTGAGATCAGCGGGGGGGCCAACGAGCAGTACTTC.

The rearrangement uses TRBV18 and TRBJ1-5, with 12 bases that match TRBD1. The germline CDR1 and CDR2 sequences are KGHSH and LQKENI. The CDR3 has 16 residues. V lost 3 bases to trimming and J lost 6 bases; unmatched junction nucleotides: 6. DNA for the CDR3: TGTGCCAGCTCACCGACCGGGACAGGGGGCGGTCAGCCCCAGCATTTT. This encodes CASSPTGTGGGQPQHF.

This clonotype was observed a few times. V and J are TRBV19 and TRBJ1-1, with 8 bases that match TRBD1. The CDR3 runs to 14 residues. Germline V gene sequence: CDR1 LNHDA, CDR2 SQIVND (reference sequence). The ends lost 7 bases at V and 1 base at J; junction bases unmatched: 5. The CDR3, as DNA: TGTGCCAGTACCGGGACAGGACCGAACACTGAAGCTTTCTTT. Its protein is CASTGTGPNTEAFF. Full variable domain (rest looked up from reference TRBV19 and TRBJ1-1): DGGITQSPKYLFRKEGQNVTLSCEQNLNHDAMYWYRQDPGQGLRLIYYSQIVNDFQKGDIAEGYSVSREKKESFPLTVTSAQKNPTAFYLCASTGTGPNTEAFFGQGTRLTVV.

On this clonotype: A much larger clone differs from this one at a single base, so this may be a read error. The rearrangement links TRBV9 to TRBJ2-4, with 7 bases fitting TRBD2. The last part of the DNA fits TRBJ2-7 better; the J call may be wrong. Germline V gene lookup returns CDR1 SGDLS and CDR2 YYNGEE. This CDR3 region has 14 residues. CDR3 nucleotide sequence: TGTGCCAGCAGCGTCGGGGAGGGAGATTACGAGCAGTACTTC. The encoded protein is CASSVGEGDYEQYF.

The rearrangement uses TRBV6-2 or TRBV6-3 and TRBJ2-3; 7 nucleotides match TRBD2. The CDR3 contains 16 residues. V lost 7 bases to trimming and J lost 0 bases; unmatched junction nucleotides: 10. The V gene's germline CDR1 is MNHEY and CDR2 SVGEGT. CDR3 protein: CASTLAARLSTDTQYF. DNA of the CDR3: TGTGCCAGCACTCTAGCGGCCCGACTGAGCACAGATACGCAGTATTTT.

This clonotype was picked up many times. The V gene is TRBV7-3, the J gene TRBJ2-6; no firm D call. Germline V gene lookup returns CDR1 SGHTA and CDR2 FQGTGA. Trimming took 0 bases from V and 0 from J, leaving 12 bases between them. This CDR3 comprises 18 residues. The DNA of the CDR3 is TGTGCCAGCAGCTTAACTGCTCCCTGGGGCTCTGGGGCCAACGTCCTGACTTTC. Protein sequence: CASSLTAPWGSGANVLTF.

This clonotype appeared a few times. The chain combines TRBV11-2 with TRBJ2-7; 9 bases are a match to TRBD1. Germline loops: CDR1 SGHAT, CDR2 FQNNGV. V trimming: 1 base; J trimming: 3 bases; junction bases outside the gene matches: 4. The CDR3 spans 15 residues. CDR3 in DNA: TGTGCCAGCAGCTTAGTCGGGACAGGGTTCTACGAGCAGTACTTC. It codes for CASSLVGTGFYEQYF.

This clonotype was recorded many times. This rearrangement joins TRBV28 to TRBJ2-7; D might be TRBD2 (5 bases). Germline V gene lookup returns CDR1 MDHEN and CDR2 SYDVKM. The V end was cut by 5 bases, the J end by 0 bases, with 14 bases between. This CDR3 is 15 amino acids long. CDR3 nucleotides: TGTGCCAGCAGTCCTCGGACGGGATTCTCCTACGAGCAGTACTTC. Residues: CASSPRTGFSYEQYF.

In this sample, this clonotype turned up many times. The chain combines TRBV11-2 with TRBJ2-5; 8 bases fit TRBD1. V lost 5 bases, J lost 6 bases, and 5 bases stayed unmatched. Germline CDR1 is SGHAT and CDR2 is FQNNGV. The CDR3 extends over 13 amino acids. CDR3 loop: CASSTGDRKTQYF. The CDR3 DNA reads TGTGCCAGCAGCACCGGGGACAGGAAGACCCAGTACTTC.

This clonotype occurred many times. The rearrangement links TRBV20-1 to TRBJ2-1; 13 nucleotides align to TRBD2. Trimming cost V 7 bases and J 9 bases; bases outside gene matches: 9. This CDR3 has 14 residues. Looked up from germline, CDR1 is DFQATT and CDR2 is SNEGSKA (reference sequence). The CDR3 region has the DNA TGCAGTGTCCTGGGGGGACTAGCGGGGAGTGAGCAGTTCTTC. Amino acid sequence: CSVLGGLAGSEQFF.

This clonotype was seen many times. V usage is TRBV4-3 and J usage is TRBJ1-4; D gene ambiguous. The CDR3 consists of 12 residues. Per germline, CDR1 LGHNA and CDR2 YSLEER. V lost 7 bases and J 5 bases, leaving 8 bases between the germline ends. The CDR3 region is CASNHQNEKLFF. In nucleotides, the CDR3 is TGCGCCAGCAACCACCAAAATGAAAAACTGTTTTTT.

This clonotype appeared a few times. The V call is TRBV7-2, the J call TRBJ2-1; no firm D call. Germline V gives CDR1 SGHTA, CDR2 FQGNSA. Trimming left V 6 bases short and J 3 bases short, with 18 bases between. The CDR3 sequence is 16 residues long. The CDR3 DNA follows: TGTGCCAGCAGAATGACCCCGGGCCGGCGCTACAATGAGCAGTTCTTC. It specifies CASRMTPGRRYNEQFF.

The gene calls are TRBV15 and TRBJ2-7, with D unresolved. The CDR3 has 13 residues. V was clipped by 3 bases and J by 0 bases, with 6 bases between them. Germline CDR1 and CDR2: LNHNV and YYDKDF (reference sequence). CDR3 DNA sequence: TGTGCCACCAGCAGCGATCTCTCCTACGAGCAGTACTTC. Translation: CATSSDLSYEQYF.

The sample holds many counts of this clonotype. J is TRBJ2-7 and V is TRBV7-8, with D perhaps given as TRBD1 or TRBD2 (5 bases each). Trimming removed 1 base from V and 4 bases from J, with 11 bases in between. CDR1 and CDR2 (germline): SGHVS, FQNEAQ. This CDR3 contains 14 residues. CDR3 protein: CASSLGNGGYEQYF. The CDR3 nucleotides read TGTGCCAGCAGCTTAGGCAATGGGGGTTACGAGCAGTACTTC.

This clonotype occurred many times. V usage is TRBV7-2 and J usage is TRBJ2-3; D not resolved. The CDR3 totals 14 residues. V lost 0 bases and J lost 2, with 6 bases in between. Germline CDR1 and CDR2: SGHTA and FQGNSA. DNA of the CDR3: TGTGCCAGCAGCTTAGCGCGATTCACAGATACGCAGTATTTT. Translated, it gives CASSLARFTDTQYF. Complete variable domain (other parts from reference TRBV7-2 and TRBJ2-3): GAGVSQSPSNKVTEKGKDVELRCDPISGHTALYWYRQSLGQGLEFLIYFQGNSAPDKSGLPSDRFSAERTGGSVSTLTIQRTQQEDSAVYLCASSLARFTDTQYFGPGTRLTVL.

This clonotype was recorded at least ten times. The chain couples TRBV28 to TRBJ2-5; TRBD2 matches 7 bases. Per the germline V gene, CDR1 is MDHEN and CDR2 is SYDVKM. The length of the CDR3 is 14 residues. After removal of 1 base from V and 4 bases from J, the junction contained 3 bases not matched to a gene. The chain's CDR3 is CASSLFGRGETQYF. In nucleotides, the CDR3 is TGTGCCAGCAGTTTATTTGGGAGGGGAGAGACCCAGTACTTC.

Comment on this clonotype: Possible read error: a much larger clone is one base away. The gene calls are TRBV6-6 and TRBJ2-1; 7 bases agree with TRBD2. The ends lost 4 bases at V and 9 bases at J; junction bases unmatched: 3. The CDR3 length is 12 residues. Germline CDR1 MNHNY, CDR2 SVGAGI (reference sequence). CDR3 sequence reads: CASSCGGSEQFF. In DNA, the CDR3 is TGTGCCAGCAGTTGCGGGGGTAGTGAGCAGTTCTTC.

This clonotype was seen a handful of times. This chain connects TRBV5-1 to TRBJ2-3; D is uncertain. This CDR3 has 13 residues. Looked up from germline, CDR1 is SGHRS and CDR2 is YFSETQ. V was clipped by 4 bases and J by 0 bases, with 6 bases between them. As DNA, the CDR3 is TGCGCCAGCAGCGACATAAGCACAGATACGCAGTATTTT. Residues: CASSDISTDTQYF.

On this clonotype itself: With a much larger clone just one base away, this may be a read error. The rearrangement joins TRBV7-2 to TRBJ2-3, with 13 bases lining up with TRBD2. The CDR3 runs 16 residues. Germline V gene lookup returns CDR1 SGHTA and CDR2 FQGNSA. Trimming at V came to 6 bases and at J to 0 bases, leaving 3 bases not matched to a gene. Here the CDR3 DNA reads TGTGCCAGCAGGGGGACTAGCGGGGCGAGCACAGATACGCAGTATTTT. Protein: CASRGTSGASTDTQYF.

This chain uses TRBV21-1 with TRBJ1-1. TRBV21-1 is a known pseudogene. The CDR3 totals 15 residues. CDR3 loop: CASRLPGQRETEAFF. DNA of the CDR3: TGTGCCAGCAGACTACCGGGACAGCGGGAGACTGAAGCTTTCTTT.

This clonotype was seen more than once but under ten times. This chain uses TRBV3-1 with TRBJ1-2, with TRBD1 as a possible D gene (5 bases). The germline V and J ends were trimmed by 1 base and 8 bases, with 14 bases remaining between them. CDR3 size: 14 residues. Germline CDR1 and CDR2: LGHDT and YNNKEL (reference sequence). The CDR3 bases are TGTGCCAGCAGCCAAGCCCTCGACAGATCCGGCTACACCTTC. This translates into CASSQALDRSGYTF.

The chain uses TRBV5-1 and TRBJ2-5, with D unresolved. Germline assignment: CDR1 SGHRS and CDR2 YFSETQ. Trimming left V 0 bases short and J 0 bases short, with 15 bases between. CDR3 length: 17 residues. The CDR3 loop is CASSLVPDTIYQETQYF. Here the CDR3 DNA reads TGCGCCAGCAGCTTGGTACCTGACACAATATACCAAGAGACCCAGTACTTC.